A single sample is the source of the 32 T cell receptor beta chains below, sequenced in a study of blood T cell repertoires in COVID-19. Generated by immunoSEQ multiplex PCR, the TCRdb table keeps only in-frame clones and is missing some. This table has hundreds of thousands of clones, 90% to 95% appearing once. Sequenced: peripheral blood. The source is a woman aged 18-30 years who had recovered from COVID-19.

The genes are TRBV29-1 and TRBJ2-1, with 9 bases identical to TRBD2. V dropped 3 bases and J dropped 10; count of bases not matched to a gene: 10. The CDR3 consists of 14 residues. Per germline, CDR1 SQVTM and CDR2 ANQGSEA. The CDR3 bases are TGCAGCGTTGAGAAGATAGCGGGAGAGGGAGAGCAGTTCTTC. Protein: CSVEKIAGEGEQFF.

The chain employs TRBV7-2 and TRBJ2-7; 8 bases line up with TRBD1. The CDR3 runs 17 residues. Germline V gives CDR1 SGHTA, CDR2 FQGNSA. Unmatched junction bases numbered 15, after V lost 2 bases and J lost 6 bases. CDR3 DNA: TGTGCCAGCAGCTTAAGGGTGCGGACAGGGACGATTGGCGAGCAGTACGTC. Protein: CASSLRVRTGTIGEQYV.

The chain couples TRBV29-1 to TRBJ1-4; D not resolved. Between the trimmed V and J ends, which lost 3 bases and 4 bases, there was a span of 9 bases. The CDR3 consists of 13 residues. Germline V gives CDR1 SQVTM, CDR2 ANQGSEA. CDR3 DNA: TGCAGCGTTGATACCGGGTTTAATGAAAAACTGTTTTTT. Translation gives CSVDTGFNEKLFF.

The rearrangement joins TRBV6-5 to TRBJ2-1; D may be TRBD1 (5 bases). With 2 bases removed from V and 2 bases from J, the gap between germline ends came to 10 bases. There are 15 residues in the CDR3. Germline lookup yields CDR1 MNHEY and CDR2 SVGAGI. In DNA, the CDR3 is TGTGCCAGCAGTTACCTTGGGGCTACCTACAATGAGCAGTTCTTC. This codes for CASSYLGATYNEQFF.

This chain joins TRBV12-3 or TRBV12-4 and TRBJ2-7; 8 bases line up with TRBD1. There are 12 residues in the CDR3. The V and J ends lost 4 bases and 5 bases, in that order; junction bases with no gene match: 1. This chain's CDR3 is CASSSDRDEQYV. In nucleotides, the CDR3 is TGTGCCAGCAGTTCGGACAGGGACGAGCAGTACGTC.

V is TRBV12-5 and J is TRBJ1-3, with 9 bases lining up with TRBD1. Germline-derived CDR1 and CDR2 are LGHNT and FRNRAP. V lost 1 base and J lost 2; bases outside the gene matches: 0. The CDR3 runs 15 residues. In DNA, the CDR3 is TGTGCTAGTGGTTTGGGACAGGGGGCTGGAAACACCATATATTTT. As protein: CASGLGQGAGNTIYF.

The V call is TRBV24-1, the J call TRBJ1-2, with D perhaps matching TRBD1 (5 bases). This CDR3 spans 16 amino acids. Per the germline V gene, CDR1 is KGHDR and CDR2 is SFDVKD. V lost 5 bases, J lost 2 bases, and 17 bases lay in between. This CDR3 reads CATSGLSAGSNYGYTF. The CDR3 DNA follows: TGTGCCACCAGTGGTCTCTCTGCAGGGTCCAACTATGGCTACACCTTC.

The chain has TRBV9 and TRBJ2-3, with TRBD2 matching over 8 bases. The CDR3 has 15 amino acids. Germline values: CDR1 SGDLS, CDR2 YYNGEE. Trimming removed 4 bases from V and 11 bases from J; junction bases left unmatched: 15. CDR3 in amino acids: CASSTRASGLTRQYF. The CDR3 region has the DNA TGTGCCAGCAGCACTCGGGCTAGCGGGCTCACCCGGCAGTATTTT.

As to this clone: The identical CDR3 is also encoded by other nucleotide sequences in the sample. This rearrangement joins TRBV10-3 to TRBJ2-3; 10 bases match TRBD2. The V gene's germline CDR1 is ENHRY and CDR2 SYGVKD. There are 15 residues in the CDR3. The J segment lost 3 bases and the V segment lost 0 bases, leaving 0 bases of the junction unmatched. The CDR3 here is CAISESTSGTDTQYF. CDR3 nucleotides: TGTGCCATCAGTGAGTCGACTAGCGGGACAGATACGCAGTATTTT.

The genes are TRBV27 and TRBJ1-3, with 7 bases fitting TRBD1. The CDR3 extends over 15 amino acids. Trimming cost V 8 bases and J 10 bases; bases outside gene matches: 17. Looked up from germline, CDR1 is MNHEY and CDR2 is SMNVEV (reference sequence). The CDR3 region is CASSTRGTANKTIYF. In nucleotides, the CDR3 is TGTGCCAGCTCCACCCGCGGGACAGCCAACAAGACCATATATTTT.

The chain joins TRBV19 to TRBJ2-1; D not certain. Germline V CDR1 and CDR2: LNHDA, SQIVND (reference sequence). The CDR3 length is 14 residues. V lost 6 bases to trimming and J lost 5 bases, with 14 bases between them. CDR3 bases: TGTGCCAGTAGAAACAGATCCTTCAACAATGAGCAGTTCTTC. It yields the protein CASRNRSFNNEQFF.

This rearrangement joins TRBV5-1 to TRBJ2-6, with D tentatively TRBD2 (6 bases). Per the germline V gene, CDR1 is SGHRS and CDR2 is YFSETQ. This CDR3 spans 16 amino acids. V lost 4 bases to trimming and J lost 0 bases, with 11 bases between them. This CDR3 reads CASSPAGLSGANVLTF. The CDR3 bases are TGCGCCAGCAGCCCGGCGGGACTCTCTGGGGCCAACGTCCTGACTTTC.

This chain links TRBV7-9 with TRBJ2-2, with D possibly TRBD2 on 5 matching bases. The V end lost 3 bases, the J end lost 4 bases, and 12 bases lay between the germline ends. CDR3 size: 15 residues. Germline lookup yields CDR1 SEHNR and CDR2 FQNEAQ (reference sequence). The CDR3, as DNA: TGTGCCAGCAGCTTTAGCCTAGCAGGCACCGGGGAGCTGTTTTTT. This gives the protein CASSFSLAGTGELFF.

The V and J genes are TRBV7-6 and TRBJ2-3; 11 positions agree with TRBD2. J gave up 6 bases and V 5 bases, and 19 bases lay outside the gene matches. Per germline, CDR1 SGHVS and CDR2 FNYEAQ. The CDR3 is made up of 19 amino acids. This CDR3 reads CASSQRTSGRSGERDTQYF. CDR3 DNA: TGTGCCAGCAGCCAGAGGACTAGCGGGCGAAGCGGTGAACGGGATACGCAGTATTTT.

DNA for the CDR3: TGCAGCGTTGTGTTCTCTAGCGGGAGTAATGAGCAGTTCTTC. Its translation: CSVVFSSGSNEQFF. This sequence joins TRBV29-1 and TRBJ2-1; 10 nucleotides align to TRBD2. The V segment lost 4 bases and the J segment 7 bases; nucleotides outside the gene matches: 7. The CDR3 runs to 14 residues. Germline V gives CDR1 SQVTM, CDR2 ANQGSEA.

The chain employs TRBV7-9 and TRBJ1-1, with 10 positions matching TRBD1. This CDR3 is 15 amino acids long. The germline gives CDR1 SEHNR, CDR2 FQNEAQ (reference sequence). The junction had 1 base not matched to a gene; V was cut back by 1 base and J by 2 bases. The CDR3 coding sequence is TGTGCCAGCAGCTTAGGGGACAGGGGAAACACTGAAGCTTTCTTT. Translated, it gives CASSLGDRGNTEAFF.

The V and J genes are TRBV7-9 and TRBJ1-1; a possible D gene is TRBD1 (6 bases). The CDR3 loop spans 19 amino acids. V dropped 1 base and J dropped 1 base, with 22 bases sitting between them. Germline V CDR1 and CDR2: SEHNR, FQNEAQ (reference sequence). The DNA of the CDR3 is TGTGCCAGCAGCTTAGTTTTGCGGAGGGGGGGCATCGGGAACACTGAAGCTTTCTTT. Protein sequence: CASSLVLRRGGIGNTEAFF.

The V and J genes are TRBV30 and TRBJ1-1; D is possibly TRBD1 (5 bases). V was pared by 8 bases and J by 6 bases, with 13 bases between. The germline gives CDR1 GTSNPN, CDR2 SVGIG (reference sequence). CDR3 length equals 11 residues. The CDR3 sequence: CARKRGAEAFF. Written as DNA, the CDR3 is TGTGCCCGCAAAAGGGGTGCTGAAGCTTTCTTT.

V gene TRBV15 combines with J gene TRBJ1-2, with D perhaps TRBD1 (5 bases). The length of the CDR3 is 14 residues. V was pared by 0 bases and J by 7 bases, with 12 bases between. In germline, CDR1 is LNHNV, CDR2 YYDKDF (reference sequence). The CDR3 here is CATSRDLAQGGYTF. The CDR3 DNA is TGTGCCACCAGCAGAGATTTGGCCCAGGGTGGCTACACCTTC. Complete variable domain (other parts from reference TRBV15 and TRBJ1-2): DAMVIQNPRYQVTQFGKPVTLSCSQTLNHNVMYWYQQKSSQAPKLLFHYYDKDFNNEADTPDNFQSRRPNTSFCFLDIRSPGLGDTAMYLCATSRDLAQGGYTFGSGTRLTVV.

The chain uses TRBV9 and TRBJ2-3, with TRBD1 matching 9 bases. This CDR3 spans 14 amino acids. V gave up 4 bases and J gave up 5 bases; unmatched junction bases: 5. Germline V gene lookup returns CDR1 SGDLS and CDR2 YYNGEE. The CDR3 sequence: CASSSRDREDTQYF. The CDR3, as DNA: TGTGCCAGCAGCTCCCGGGACAGGGAAGATACGCAGTATTTT.

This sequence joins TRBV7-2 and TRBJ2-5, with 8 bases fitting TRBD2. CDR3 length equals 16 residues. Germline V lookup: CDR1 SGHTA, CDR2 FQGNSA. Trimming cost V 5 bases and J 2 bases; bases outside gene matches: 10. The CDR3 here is CASSPAPAGGQETQYF. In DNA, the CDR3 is TGTGCCAGCAGCCCCGCCCCGGCGGGAGGTCAAGAGACCCAGTACTTC. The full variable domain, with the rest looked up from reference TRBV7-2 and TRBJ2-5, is GAGVSQSPSNKVTEKGKDVELRCDPISGHTALYWYRQSLGQGLEFLIYFQGNSAPDKSGLPSDRFSAERTGGSVSTLTIQRTQQEDSAVYLCASSPAPAGGQETQYFGPGTRLLVL.

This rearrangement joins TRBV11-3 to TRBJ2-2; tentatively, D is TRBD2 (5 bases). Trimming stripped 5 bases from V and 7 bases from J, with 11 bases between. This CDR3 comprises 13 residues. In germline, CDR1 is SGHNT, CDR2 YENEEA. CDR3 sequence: CASSLSGIGELFF. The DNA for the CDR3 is TGTGCCAGCAGCCTCTCGGGGATCGGGGAGCTGTTTTTT.

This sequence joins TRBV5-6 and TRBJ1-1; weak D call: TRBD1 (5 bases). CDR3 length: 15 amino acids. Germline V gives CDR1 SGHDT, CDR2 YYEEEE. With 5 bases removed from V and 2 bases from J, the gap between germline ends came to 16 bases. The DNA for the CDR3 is TGTGCCAGCAGGCGTTGGGGGGGATTAAACACTGAAGCTTTCTTT. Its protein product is CASRRWGGLNTEAFF.

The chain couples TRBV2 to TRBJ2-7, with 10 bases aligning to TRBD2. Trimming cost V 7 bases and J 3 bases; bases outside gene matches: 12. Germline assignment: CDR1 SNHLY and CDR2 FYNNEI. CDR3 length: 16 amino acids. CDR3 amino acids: CASKDLASGRVYEQYV. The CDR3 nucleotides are TGTGCCAGCAAAGATCTCGCTAGCGGGAGAGTCTACGAGCAGTACGTC.

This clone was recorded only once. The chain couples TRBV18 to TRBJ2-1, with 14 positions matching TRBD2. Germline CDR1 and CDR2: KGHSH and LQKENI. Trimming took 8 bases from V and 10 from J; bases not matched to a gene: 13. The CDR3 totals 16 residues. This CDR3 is CASPTPGLAGAQEQFF. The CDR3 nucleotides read TGTGCCAGCCCCACACCGGGACTAGCGGGAGCACAGGAGCAGTTCTTC.

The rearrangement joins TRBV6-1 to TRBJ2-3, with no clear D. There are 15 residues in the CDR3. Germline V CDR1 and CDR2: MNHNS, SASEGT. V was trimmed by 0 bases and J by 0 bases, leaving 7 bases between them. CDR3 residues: CASSEARQSTDTQYF. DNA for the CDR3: TGTGCCAGCAGTGAAGCGAGGCAGAGCACAGATACGCAGTATTTT.

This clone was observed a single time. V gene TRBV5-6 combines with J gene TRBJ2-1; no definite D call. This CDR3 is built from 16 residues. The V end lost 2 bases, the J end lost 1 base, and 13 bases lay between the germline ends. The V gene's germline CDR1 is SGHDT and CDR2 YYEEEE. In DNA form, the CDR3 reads TGTGCCAGCAGCTTTGGTTACCGGCGGTCCTACAATGAGCAGTTCTTC. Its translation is CASSFGYRRSYNEQFF.

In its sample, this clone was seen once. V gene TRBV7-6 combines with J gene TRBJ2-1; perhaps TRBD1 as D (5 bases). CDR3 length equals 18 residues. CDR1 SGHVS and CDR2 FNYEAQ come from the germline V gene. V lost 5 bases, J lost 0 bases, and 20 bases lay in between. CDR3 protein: CASSALVTERDSYNEQFF. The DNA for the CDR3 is TGTGCCAGCAGCGCGTTAGTGACAGAAAGAGACTCCTACAATGAGCAGTTCTTC.

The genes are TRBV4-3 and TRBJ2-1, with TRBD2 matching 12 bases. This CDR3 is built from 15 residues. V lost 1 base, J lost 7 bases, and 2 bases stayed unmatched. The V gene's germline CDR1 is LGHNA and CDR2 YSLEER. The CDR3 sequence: CASSQGTSGINEQFF. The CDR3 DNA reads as TGCGCCAGCAGCCAAGGGACTAGCGGGATAAATGAGCAGTTCTTC.

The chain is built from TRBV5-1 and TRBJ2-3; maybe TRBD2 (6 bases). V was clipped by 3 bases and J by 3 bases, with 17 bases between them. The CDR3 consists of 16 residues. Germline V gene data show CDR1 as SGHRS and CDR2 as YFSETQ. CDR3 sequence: CASSYGTPGGTDTQYF. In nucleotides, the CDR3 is TGCGCCAGCAGCTACGGGACTCCGGGTGGGACAGATACGCAGTATTTT.

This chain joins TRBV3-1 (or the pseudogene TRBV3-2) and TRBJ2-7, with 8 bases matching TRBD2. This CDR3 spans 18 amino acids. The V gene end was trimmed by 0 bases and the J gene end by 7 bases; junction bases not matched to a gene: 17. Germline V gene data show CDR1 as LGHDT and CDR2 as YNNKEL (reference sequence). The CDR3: CASSQEFGPGGPIREQYV. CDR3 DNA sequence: TGTGCCAGCAGCCAAGAATTCGGGCCGGGGGGGCCTATTCGGGAGCAGTACGTC.

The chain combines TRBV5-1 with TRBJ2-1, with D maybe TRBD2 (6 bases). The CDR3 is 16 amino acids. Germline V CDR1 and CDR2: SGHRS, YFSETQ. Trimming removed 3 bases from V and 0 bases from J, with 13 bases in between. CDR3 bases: TGCGCCAGCAGCTCCTCGACTAGTTCCTCCTACAATGAGCAGTTCTTC. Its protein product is CASSSSTSSSYNEQFF.